One sample yielded the 10 T cell receptor beta chains listed below, sequenced in a study of cytomegalovirus exposure and HLA in healthy donors. PCR used 60 Vbeta primers and 13 Jbeta primers. Some clones are missing from TCRdb's copy, which holds only in-frame ones; the method was immunoSEQ multiplex PCR. The sample has about 140,000 clones; roughly 88% are singletons. What was sequenced was PBMCs. Receptor source: a woman aged 40 to 55 in good health and CMV-seronegative.

The chain couples TRBV29-1 to TRBJ2-1; tentative D call: TRBD1 (6 bases). Trimming shortened V by 4 bases and J by 5 bases, and 15 bases separated the two germline ends. Germline V gene data show CDR1 as SQVTM and CDR2 as ANQGSEA. The CDR3 is 14 amino acids. In nucleotides, the CDR3 is TGCAGCGTTGGAGCTCGGACAGAAGACAATGAGCAGTTCTTC. Its protein product is CSVGARTEDNEQFF.

The V gene is TRBV15, the J gene TRBJ1-3; the D is unclear. CDR3 length: 16 amino acids. CDR1 and CDR2 from the germline V gene are LNHNV and YYDKDF (reference sequence). The germline V and J ends were trimmed by 1 base and 1 base, with 11 bases remaining between them. Here the CDR3 DNA reads TGTGCCACCAGCAGAGTCAGCGGGCCTTCTGGAAACACCATATATTTT. Its translation is CATSRVSGPSGNTIYF. The whole variable domain, remainder taken from reference TRBV15 and TRBJ1-3, is DAMVIQNPRYQVTQFGKPVTLSCSQTLNHNVMYWYQQKSSQAPKLLFHYYDKDFNNEADTPDNFQSRRPNTSFCFLDIRSPGLGDTAMYLCATSRVSGPSGNTIYFGEGSWLTVV.

DNA for the CDR3: TGCGCCAGCAGCCAGGGACTAGCGGAATATTACGAGCAGTACTTC. This codes for CASSQGLAEYYEQYF. This sequence joins TRBV5-1 and TRBJ2-7; 11 bases fit TRBD2. The J segment lost 4 bases and the V segment lost 4 bases, leaving 7 bases of the junction unmatched. The CDR3 sequence is 15 residues long. Germline values: CDR1 SGHRS, CDR2 YFSETQ.

The chain recombines TRBV7-2 with TRBJ2-5; 10 bases fit TRBD2. The CDR3 covers 15 residues. J lost 4 bases, V lost 5 bases, and 7 bases had no gene match. Germline CDR1 is SGHTA and CDR2 is FQGNSA. CDR3 sequence (DNA): TGTGCCAGCAGCCTCCAAGCGGGGGGGGGAGAGACCCAGTACTTC. It translates to CASSLQAGGGETQYF.

The chain has TRBV6-5 and TRBJ1-1; a weak D match, TRBD1 (5 bases). V was cut by 5 bases and J by 1 base, with 14 bases left in between. The germline gives CDR1 MNHEY, CDR2 SVGAGI. The CDR3 runs to 15 residues. CDR3 sequence reads: CASSLSGGTNTEAFF. DNA of the CDR3: TGTGCCAGCAGTCTGTCTGGGGGGACGAACACTGAAGCTTTCTTT.

The chain couples TRBV10-3 to TRBJ2-1; 8 positions agree with TRBD1. CDR1 ENHRY and CDR2 SYGVKD come from the germline V gene. This CDR3 comprises 14 residues. The V segment lost 6 bases and the J segment 6 bases; nucleotides outside the gene matches: 7. The CDR3 is CAIRGQGVLNEQFF. The DNA for the CDR3 is TGTGCCATCAGAGGACAGGGCGTCCTCAATGAGCAGTTCTTC.

This chain joins TRBV30 and TRBJ2-5, with TRBD2 as a possible D gene (5 bases). Trimming shortened V by 3 bases and J by 1 base, and 12 bases separated the two germline ends. This CDR3 spans 14 amino acids. Germline CDR1 GTSNPN, CDR2 SVGIG (reference sequence). The CDR3 region is CAWRPRGAQETQYF. Written as DNA, the CDR3 is TGTGCCTGGAGGCCTCGGGGTGCCCAAGAGACCCAGTACTTC. Supplemented by reference TRBV30 and TRBJ2-5, the full variable domain reads SQTIHQWPATLVQPVGSPLSLECTVEGTSNPNLYWYRQAAGRGLQLLFYSVGIGQISSEVPQNLSASRPQDRQFILSSKKLLLSDSGFYLCAWRPRGAQETQYFGPGTRLLVL.

The V gene is TRBV19, the J gene TRBJ2-2; D uncertain. Germline CDR1 is LNHDA and CDR2 is SQIVND (reference sequence). CDR3 size: 15 residues. V was trimmed by 7 bases and J by 1 base, leaving 13 bases between them. As DNA, the CDR3 is TGTGCCAGTAACCTAGGCGGTGGGAACACCGGGGAGCTGTTTTTT. It codes for CASNLGGGNTGELFF.

The J gene is TRBJ2-7, the V gene TRBV11-3, with 9 bases aligning to TRBD2. In germline, CDR1 is SGHNT, CDR2 YENEEA. The CDR3 totals 16 residues. Losses at the gene ends were 7 bases for V and 7 bases for J; bases not matched to a gene: 17. This CDR3 is CASTHNQAGGPGEQYF. CDR3 in DNA: TGTGCCAGCACTCACAACCAGGCGGGAGGGCCAGGGGAGCAGTACTTC.

This clone was seen a single time. This chain uses TRBV7-9 with TRBJ2-3; 9 bases match TRBD2. CDR1 SEHNR and CDR2 FQNEAQ come from the germline V gene (reference sequence). The CDR3 totals 19 residues. V was pared by 5 bases and J by 2 bases, with 17 bases of the junction left unmatched. This CDR3 reads CASSPAPGWREGNTDTQYF. CDR3 coding DNA: TGTGCCAGCAGCCCCGCCCCCGGTTGGCGGGAGGGTAACACAGATACGCAGTATTTT.